A selection of T cell receptor beta chains follows, all from one sample in a study of T cells after yellow fever vaccination. TCRdb analysed the 5' RACE reads with MiXCR anew, one entry per CDR3 protein. The table records fewer than 350,000 distinct CDR3 sequences, approximately 3.9% of them present only once. The specimen was PBMCs, collected on the day of the yellow fever booster vaccination. The receptor source for this set is a man younger than 30 who received the YFV17D yellow fever vaccine. Each CDR3 is given with its conserved first and last residue. D genes are given only for firm matches. Some rows mark clone size as missing; the rest say once, few, many or name a class of expanded clone.

size: few; J: TRBJ1-6; D: TRBD1; V: TRBV20-1; DNA: TGCAGTGCTAGAGGTGGGACAGGGGCCCGGGCCTGGAATTCACCCCTCCACTTT; CDR3: CSARGGTGARAWNSPLHF
size: few; J: TRBJ2-1; D: -; V: TRBV5-1; DNA: TGCGCCAGCAAGGGGGGACTCACCGAGCGTGAGCAGTTCTTC; CDR3: CASKGGLTEREQFF
size: few; J: TRBJ2-3; D: TRBD2; V: TRBV20-1; DNA: TGCAGTGCTAGAGTCCTACCGGGACTAGCTAGCACAGATACGCAGTATTTT; CDR3: CSARVLPGLASTDTQYF
size: many; J: TRBJ2-1; D: -; V: TRBV7-2; DNA: TGTGCCAGCAGCTTCCCGGGATTTTCCTCGAATGAGCAGTTCTTC; CDR3: CASSFPGFSSNEQFF
size: many; J: TRBJ2-2; D: TRBD2; V: TRBV4-3; DNA: TGCGCCAGCAGCCAAGATAGTGCGGGGGTGGCCGGGGAGCTGTTTTTT; CDR3: CASSQDSAGVAGELFF
size: many; J: TRBJ1-1; D: -; V: TRBV7-8; DNA: TGTGCCAGCAGTTGGGTCACTGAAGCTTTCTTT; CDR3: CASSWVTEAFF
size: few; J: TRBJ2-5; D: TRBD2; V: TRBV7-3; DNA: TGTGCCAGCAGCTTACGTCGCCTAGCGGGGGGGGAGTCGGAGACCCAGTACTTC; CDR3: CASSLRRLAGGESETQYF
size: -; J: TRBJ1-5; D: -; V: TRBV7-2; DNA: TGTGCCAGCAGGGTCGAAGCGAGCCAGCCCCAGCATTTT; CDR3: CASRVEASQPQHF
size: many; J: TRBJ2-7; D: -; V: TRBV12-3/TRBV12-4; DNA: TGTGCCAGCAGCCTAGCCCAGACCAAACTTGTCTACGAGCAGTACTTC; CDR3: CASSLAQTKLVYEQYF
size: -; J: TRBJ2-7; D: -; V: TRBV9; DNA: TGTGCCAGCAGCGTAGGAGAGTGGGGCAGCCTCTTCGAGCAGTACTTC; CDR3: CASSVGEWGSLFEQYF